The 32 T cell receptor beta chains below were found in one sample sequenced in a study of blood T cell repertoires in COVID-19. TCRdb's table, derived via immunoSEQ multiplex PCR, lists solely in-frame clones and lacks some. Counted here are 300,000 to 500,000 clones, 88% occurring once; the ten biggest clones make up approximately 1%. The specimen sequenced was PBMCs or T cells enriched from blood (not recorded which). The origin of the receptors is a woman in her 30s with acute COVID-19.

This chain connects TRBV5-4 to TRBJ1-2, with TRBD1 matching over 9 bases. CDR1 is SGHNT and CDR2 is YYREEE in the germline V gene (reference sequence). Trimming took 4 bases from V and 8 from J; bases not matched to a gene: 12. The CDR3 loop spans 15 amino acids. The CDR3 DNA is TGTGCCAGCAGCCTGGGGACAGGGAGGCGGTGGGGCTACACCTTC. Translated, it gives CASSLGTGRRWGYTF.

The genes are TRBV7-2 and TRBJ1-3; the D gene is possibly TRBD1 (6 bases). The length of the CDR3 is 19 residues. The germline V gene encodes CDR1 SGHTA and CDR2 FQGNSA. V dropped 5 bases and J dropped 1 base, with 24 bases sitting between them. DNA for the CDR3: TGTGCCAGCAGCCCTCCCCCCCAGGGGCCGGGTCGTTCTGGAAACACCATATATTTT. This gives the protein CASSPPPQGPGRSGNTIYF.

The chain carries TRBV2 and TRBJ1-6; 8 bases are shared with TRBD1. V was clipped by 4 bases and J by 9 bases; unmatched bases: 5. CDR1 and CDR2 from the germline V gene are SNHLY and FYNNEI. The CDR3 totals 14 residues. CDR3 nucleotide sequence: TGTGCCAGCAGTGGAAACAGGGGGTCTTCACCCCTCCACTTT. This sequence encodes CASSGNRGSSPLHF.

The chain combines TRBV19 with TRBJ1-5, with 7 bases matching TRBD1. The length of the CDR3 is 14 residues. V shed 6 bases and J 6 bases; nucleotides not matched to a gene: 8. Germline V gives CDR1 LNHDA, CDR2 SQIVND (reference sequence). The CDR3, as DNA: TGTGCCAGTAGGATGACAGGGAGTGGTCAGCCCCAGCATTTT. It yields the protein CASRMTGSGQPQHF.

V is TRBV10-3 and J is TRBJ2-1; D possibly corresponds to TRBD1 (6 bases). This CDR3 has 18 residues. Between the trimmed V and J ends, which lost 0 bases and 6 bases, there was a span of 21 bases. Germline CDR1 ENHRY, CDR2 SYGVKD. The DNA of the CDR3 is TGTGCCATCAGTGAGTCGGGCCTCCGTCACAGGGCACTCAATGAGCAGTTCTTC. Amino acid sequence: CAISESGLRHRALNEQFF.

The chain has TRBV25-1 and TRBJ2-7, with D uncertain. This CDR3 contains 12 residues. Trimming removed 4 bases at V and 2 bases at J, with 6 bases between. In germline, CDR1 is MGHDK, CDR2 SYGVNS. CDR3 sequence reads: CASSASAYEQYF. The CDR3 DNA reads TGTGCCAGCAGTGCCTCGGCCTACGAGCAGTACTTC.

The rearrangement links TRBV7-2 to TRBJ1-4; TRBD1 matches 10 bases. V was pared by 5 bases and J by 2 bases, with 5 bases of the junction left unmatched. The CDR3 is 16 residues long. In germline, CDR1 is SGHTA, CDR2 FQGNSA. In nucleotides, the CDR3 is TGTGCCAGCAGCCCCGGGACAGGGGTCACTAATGAAAAACTGTTTTTT. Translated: CASSPGTGVTNEKLFF.

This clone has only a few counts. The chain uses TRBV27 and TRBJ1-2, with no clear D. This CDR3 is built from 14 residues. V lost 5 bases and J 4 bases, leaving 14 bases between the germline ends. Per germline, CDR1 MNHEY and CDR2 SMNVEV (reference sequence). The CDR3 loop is CASSRERAGYGYTF. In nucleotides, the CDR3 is TGTGCCAGCAGTAGGGAGAGGGCAGGCTATGGCTACACCTTC.

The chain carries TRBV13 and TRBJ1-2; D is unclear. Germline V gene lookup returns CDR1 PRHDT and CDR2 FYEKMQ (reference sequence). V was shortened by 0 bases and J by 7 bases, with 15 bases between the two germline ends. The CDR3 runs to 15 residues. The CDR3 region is CASSLGRGLLGGYTF. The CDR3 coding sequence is TGTGCCAGCAGCTTAGGTCGTGGCCTGCTAGGTGGCTACACCTTC.

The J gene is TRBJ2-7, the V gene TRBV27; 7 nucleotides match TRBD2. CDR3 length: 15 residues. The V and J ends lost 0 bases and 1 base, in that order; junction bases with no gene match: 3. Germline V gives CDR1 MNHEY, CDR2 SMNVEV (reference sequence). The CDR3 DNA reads TGTGCCAGCAGTTTATCTTACGGGGGGTCCTACGAGCAGTACTTC. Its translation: CASSLSYGGSYEQYF.

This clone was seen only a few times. The CDR3 loop reads CASLPPVSGANVLTF. CDR3 nucleotides: TGTGCCAGCCTTCCGCCGGTATCTGGGGCCAACGTCCTGACTTTC. J is TRBJ2-6 and V is TRBV2; D call uncertain. Germline values: CDR1 SNHLY, CDR2 FYNNEI. The CDR3 has 15 amino acids. V was cut by 8 bases and J by 1 base, with 12 bases left in between.

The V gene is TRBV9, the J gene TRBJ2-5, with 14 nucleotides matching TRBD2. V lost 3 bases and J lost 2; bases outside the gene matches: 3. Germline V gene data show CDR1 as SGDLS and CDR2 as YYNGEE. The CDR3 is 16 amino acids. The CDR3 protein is CASSAGTSGGQETQYF. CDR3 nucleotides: TGTGCCAGCAGCGCCGGGACTAGCGGGGGACAAGAGACCCAGTACTTC.

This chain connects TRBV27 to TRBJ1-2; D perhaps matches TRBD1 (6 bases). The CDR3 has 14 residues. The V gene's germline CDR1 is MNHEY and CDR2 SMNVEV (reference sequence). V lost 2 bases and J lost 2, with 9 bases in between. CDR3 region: CASSLMGTNYGYTF. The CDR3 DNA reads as TGTGCCAGCAGTTTAATGGGGACAAACTATGGCTACACCTTC.

CDR3 nucleotides: TGCGCCAGCAGTGAATATCGCGGCGGGGAGCTGTTTTTT. Protein sequence: CASSEYRGGELFF. The chain employs TRBV10-1 and TRBJ2-2; D unclear. Germline V gene sequence: CDR1 WNHNN, CDR2 SYGVQD (reference sequence). The CDR3 is 13 residues long. Trimming left V 3 bases short and J 7 bases short, with 9 bases between.

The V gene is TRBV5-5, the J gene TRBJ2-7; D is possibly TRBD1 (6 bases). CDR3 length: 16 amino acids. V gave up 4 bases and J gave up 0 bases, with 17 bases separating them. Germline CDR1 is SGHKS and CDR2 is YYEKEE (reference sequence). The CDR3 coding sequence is TGTGCCAGCAGCCTGATACCGGACAGCTACTCCTACGAGCAGTACTTC. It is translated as CASSLIPDSYSYEQYF.

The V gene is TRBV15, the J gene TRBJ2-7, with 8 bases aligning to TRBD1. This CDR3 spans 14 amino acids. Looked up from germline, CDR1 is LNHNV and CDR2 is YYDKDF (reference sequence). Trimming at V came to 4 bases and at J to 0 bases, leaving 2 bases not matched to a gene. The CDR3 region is CATSKDRGSYEQYF. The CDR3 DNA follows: TGTGCCACCAGCAAAGACAGGGGCTCCTACGAGCAGTACTTC.

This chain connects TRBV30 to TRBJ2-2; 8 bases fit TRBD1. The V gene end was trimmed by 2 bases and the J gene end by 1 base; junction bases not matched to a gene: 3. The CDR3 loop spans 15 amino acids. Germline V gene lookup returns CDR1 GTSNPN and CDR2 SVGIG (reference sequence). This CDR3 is CAWSLQGVNTGELFF. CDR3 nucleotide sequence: TGTGCCTGGAGTCTACAGGGGGTGAACACCGGGGAGCTGTTTTTT.

DNA for the CDR3: TGCAGTGCTAGTATGGGGGGGGGCATGAAGACCCAGTACTTC. Protein sequence: CSASMGGGMKTQYF. The rearrangement links TRBV20-1 to TRBJ2-5, with a tentative D call TRBD2 (7 bases). Germline V lookup: CDR1 DFQATT, CDR2 SNEGSKA (reference sequence). This CDR3 contains 14 residues. With 3 bases removed from V and 6 bases from J, the gap between germline ends came to 17 bases.

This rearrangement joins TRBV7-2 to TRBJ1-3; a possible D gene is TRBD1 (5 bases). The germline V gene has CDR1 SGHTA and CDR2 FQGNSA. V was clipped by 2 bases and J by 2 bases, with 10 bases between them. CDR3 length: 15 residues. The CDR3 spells CASSLLGAAGNTIYF. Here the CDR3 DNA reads TGTGCCAGCAGCTTATTAGGGGCTGCTGGAAACACCATATATTTT.

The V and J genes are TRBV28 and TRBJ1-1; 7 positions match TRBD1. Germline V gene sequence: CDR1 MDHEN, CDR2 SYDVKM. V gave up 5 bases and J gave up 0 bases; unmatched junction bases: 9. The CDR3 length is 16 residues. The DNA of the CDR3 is TGTGCCAGCAGTCCAGGGGGGAGCGCTATGAACACTGAAGCTTTCTTT. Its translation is CASSPGGSAMNTEAFF. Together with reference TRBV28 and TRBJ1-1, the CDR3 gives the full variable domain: DVKVTQSSRYLVKRTGEKVFLECVQDMDHENMFWYRQDPGLGLRLIYFSYDVKMKEKGDIPEGYSVSREKKERFSLILESASTNQTSMYLCASSPGGSAMNTEAFFGQGTRLTVV.

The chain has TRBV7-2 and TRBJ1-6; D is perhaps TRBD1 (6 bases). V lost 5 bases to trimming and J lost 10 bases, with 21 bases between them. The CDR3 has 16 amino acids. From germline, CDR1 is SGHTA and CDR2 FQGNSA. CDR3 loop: CASSPGVGQGHSPLHF. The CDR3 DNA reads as TGTGCCAGCAGCCCTGGGGTAGGCCAGGGACACTCACCCCTCCACTTT.

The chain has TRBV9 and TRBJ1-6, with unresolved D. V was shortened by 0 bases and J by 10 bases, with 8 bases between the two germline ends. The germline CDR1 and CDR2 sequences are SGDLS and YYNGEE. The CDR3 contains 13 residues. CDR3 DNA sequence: TGTGCCAGCAGCGTAGAGGGAGAATCACCCCTCCACTTT. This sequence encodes CASSVEGESPLHF. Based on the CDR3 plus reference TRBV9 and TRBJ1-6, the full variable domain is DSGVTQTPKHLITATGQRVTLRCSPRSGDLSVYWYQQSLDQGLQFLIQYYNGEERAKGNILERFSAQQFPDLHSELNLSSLELGDSALYFCASSVEGESPLHFGNGTRLTVT.

Here the CDR3 reads CAWASGANEQFF. As DNA, the CDR3 is TGTGCCTGGGCTAGCGGGGCCAATGAGCAGTTCTTC. The chain carries TRBV30 and TRBJ2-1, with 9 nucleotides matching TRBD2. The V segment lost 5 bases and the J segment 6 bases; nucleotides outside the gene matches: 2. The CDR3 runs to 12 residues. Germline CDR1 and CDR2: GTSNPN and SVGIG (reference sequence). The full variable domain, in which reference TRBV30 and TRBJ2-1 provide the parts outside the CDR3, is SQTIHQWPATLVQPVGSPLSLECTVEGTSNPNLYWYRQAAGRGLQLLFYSVGIGQISSEVPQNLSASRPQDRQFILSSKKLLLSDSGFYLCAWASGANEQFFGPGTRLTVL.

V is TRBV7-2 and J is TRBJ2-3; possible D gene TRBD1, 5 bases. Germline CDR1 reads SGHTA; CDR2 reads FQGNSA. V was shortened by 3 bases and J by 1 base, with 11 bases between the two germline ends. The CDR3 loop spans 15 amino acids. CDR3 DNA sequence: TGTGCCAGCAGCTTTATAAGGGGTGGCACAGATACGCAGTATTTT. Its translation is CASSFIRGGTDTQYF.

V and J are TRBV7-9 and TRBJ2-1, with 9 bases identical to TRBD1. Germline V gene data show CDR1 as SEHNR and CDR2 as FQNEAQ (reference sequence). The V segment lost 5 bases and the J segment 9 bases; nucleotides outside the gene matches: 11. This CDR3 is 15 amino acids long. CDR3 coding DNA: TGTGCCAGCAGCGCCGGGACAGGGTACAGGAGTGAGCAGTTCTTC. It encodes CASSAGTGYRSEQFF.

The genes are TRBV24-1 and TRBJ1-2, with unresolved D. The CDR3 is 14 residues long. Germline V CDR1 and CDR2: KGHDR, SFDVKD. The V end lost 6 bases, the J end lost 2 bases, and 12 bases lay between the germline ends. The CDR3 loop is CATSLAGFNYGYTF. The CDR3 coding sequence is TGTGCCACCAGTCTGGCAGGCTTCAACTATGGCTACACCTTC.

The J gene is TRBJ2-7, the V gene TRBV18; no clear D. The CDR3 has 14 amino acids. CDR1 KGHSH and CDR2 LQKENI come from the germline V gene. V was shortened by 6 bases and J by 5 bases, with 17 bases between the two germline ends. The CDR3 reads CASSPLRGANEQYF. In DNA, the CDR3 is TGTGCCAGCTCGCCTTTGCGAGGAGCGAACGAGCAGTACTTC.

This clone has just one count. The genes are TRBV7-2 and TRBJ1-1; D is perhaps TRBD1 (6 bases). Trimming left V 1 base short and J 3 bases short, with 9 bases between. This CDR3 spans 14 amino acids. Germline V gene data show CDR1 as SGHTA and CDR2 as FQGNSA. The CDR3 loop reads CASSLVDSYTEAFF. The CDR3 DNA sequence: TGTGCCAGCAGCTTAGTGGACAGCTACACTGAAGCTTTCTTT.

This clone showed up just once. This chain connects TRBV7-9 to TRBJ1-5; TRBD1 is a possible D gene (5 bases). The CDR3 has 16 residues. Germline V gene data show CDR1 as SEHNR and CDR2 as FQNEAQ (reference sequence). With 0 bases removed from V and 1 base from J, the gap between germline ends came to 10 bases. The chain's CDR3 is CASSLALPGSNQPQHF. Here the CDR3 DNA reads TGTGCCAGCAGCTTAGCGTTACCAGGGAGCAATCAGCCCCAGCATTTT.

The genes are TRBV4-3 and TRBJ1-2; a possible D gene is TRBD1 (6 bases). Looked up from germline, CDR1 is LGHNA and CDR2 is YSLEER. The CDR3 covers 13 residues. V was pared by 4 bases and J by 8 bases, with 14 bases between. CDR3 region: CASSPGGPFGYTF. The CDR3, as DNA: TGCGCCAGCAGCCCGGGGGGGCCTTTCGGCTACACCTTC.

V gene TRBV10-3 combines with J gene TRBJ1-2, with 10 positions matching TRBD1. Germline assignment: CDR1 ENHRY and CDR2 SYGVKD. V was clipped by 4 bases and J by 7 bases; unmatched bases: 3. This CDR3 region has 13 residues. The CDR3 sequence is CAISGGQGTGYTF. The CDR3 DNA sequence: TGTGCCATCAGTGGGGGACAGGGGACTGGCTACACCTTC.

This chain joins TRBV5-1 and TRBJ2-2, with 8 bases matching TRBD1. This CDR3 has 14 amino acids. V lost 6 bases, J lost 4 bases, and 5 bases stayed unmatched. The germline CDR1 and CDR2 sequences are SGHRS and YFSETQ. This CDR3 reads CASTGQGGTGELFF. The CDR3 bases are TGCGCCAGCACCGGACAGGGCGGCACCGGGGAGCTGTTTTTT. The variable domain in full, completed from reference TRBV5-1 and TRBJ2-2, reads KAGVTQTPRYLIKTRGQQVTLSCSPISGHRSVSWYQQTPGQGLQFLFEYFSETQRNKGNFPGRFSGRQFSNSRSEMNVSTLELGDSALYLCASTGQGGTGELFFGEGSRLTVL.